This T cell receptor beta chain was observed in a study of OX40 agonist ivuxolimab in advanced cancers. The study, taken as a whole, reports: Average numbers of expanded clones were greater in CD8+ T cells than in CD4+. Clones of CD4+ and CD8+ blood T cells grew by week 6 at doses of 0.1 to 3.0 mg/kg.

Profiled with immunoSEQ multiplex PCR; TCRdb holds only in-frame clones, not every one. Among approximately 40,000 clones listed, 83% were seen once. About this clone itself: Its specificity is not known.

Trimming removed 6 bases from V and 3 bases from J, with 12 bases in between. The length of the CDR3 is 14 residues. The V gene's germline CDR1 is LNHDA and CDR2 SQIVND (reference sequence). Patients had blood sampled at baseline and again on cycle 4 day 1 and cycle 7 day 1. The V and J genes are TRBV19 and TRBJ2-1; weak D call: TRBD2 (6 bases). Sequenced here: CD4+ or CD8+ T cells sorted from blood, sampled in a trial of the OX40 agonist ivuxolimab. This TCR was sampled from an adult with an advanced solid tumor such as melanoma, head and neck, liver or kidney cancer. CDR3 residues: CASRTGLGYNEQFF. As DNA, the CDR3 is TGTGCCAGTAGAACGGGACTTGGCTACAATGAGCAGTTCTTC.